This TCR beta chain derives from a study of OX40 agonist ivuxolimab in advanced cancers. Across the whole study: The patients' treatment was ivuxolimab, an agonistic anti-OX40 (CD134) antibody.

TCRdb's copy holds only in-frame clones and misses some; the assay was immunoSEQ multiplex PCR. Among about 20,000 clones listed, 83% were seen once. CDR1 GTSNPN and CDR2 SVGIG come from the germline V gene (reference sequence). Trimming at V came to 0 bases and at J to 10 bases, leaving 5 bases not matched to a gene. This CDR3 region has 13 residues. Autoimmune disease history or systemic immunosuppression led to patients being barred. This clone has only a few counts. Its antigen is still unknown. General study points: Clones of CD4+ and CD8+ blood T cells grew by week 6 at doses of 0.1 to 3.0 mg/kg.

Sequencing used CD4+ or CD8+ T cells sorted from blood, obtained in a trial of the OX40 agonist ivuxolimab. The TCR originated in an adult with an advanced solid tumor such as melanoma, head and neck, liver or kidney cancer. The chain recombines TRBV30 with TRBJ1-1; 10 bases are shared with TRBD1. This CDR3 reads CAWSVGQGSGAFF. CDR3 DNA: TGTGCCTGGAGTGTGGGACAGGGGTCGGGAGCTTTCTTT.